The sequence of this T cell receptor (beta chain) was determined in a study of blood T cell repertoires in COVID-19. Study-wide context: Sites across the United States, Italy and Spain contributed samples from acute and convalescent COVID-19. The cDNA or gDNA used as material had been derived from T cells, B-cell-depleted T cells, or PBMCs.

Per the authors' pipeline: Reference gene primer amplification in the assay estimated nucleated cell counts. TCRdb's copy holds only in-frame clones and misses some; the assay was immunoSEQ multiplex PCR. V and J calls and clone size come straight from that table; D and trimming were deduced from the DNA. The table has over 450,000 clones, 85% to 90% seen once. Patients of the Seattle cohort, enrolled during active infection, were followed longitudinally. The TCR comes from a man younger than 35 with COVID-19, enrolled during active disease. The material sequenced was peripheral blood.

The CDR3 sequence is CASSLIRDYYTF. As DNA, the CDR3 is TGTGCCAGCAGCTTAATTCGGGACTACTACACCTTC. The genes are TRBV7-9 and TRBJ1-2; tentatively, D is TRBD1 (5 bases). Trimming took off 2 bases at V and 10 bases at J, with 11 bases between the two ends. Germline V lookup: CDR1 SEHNR, CDR2 FQNEAQ (reference sequence). This CDR3 is 12 amino acids long.